This record concerns one T cell receptor beta chain sequence. Its antigen is unidentified. This record comes from a study of glioma-infiltrating T cells after dendritic cell vaccination. V dropped 4 bases and J dropped 7; count of bases not matched to a gene: 4. This CDR3 is built from 13 residues. Germline values: CDR1 SGHAT, CDR2 FQNNGV. Points from the study as a whole: Higher pretreatment TIL content predicted longer progression-free time and survival.

Produced via immunoSEQ multiplex PCR; TCRdb's table is partial and in-frame only. The sample lists tens of thousands of clones, about four fifths seen once, with approximately 14% in the top ten. Time point here: after dendritic cell vaccination, including at tumor progression/relapse. V and J are TRBV11-2 and TRBJ2-1, with 7 positions matching TRBD1. The material was blood, obtained after dendritic cell vaccination. This receptor was obtained from a human donor with glioblastoma. In DNA form, the CDR3 reads TGTGCCAGCAGCTCAGACAGGGATAATGAGCAGTTCTTC. It encodes CASSSDRDNEQFF.